Following are 19 T cell receptor beta chains from one sample sequenced in a study of T cell responses to AZD1222 COVID-19 vaccine. Repertoires were generated with immunoSEQ multiplex PCR, while TCRdb's copy carries only in-frame clones and drops some. This sample has about 100,000 clones, with around 87% found just once. Specimen: peripheral blood, collected on day 0 of MenACWY control vaccination. The receptors were gathered from an adult in good health.

This rearrangement joins TRBV19 to TRBJ1-4, with a tentative D call TRBD1 (5 bases). Per the germline V gene, CDR1 is LNHDA and CDR2 is SQIVND (reference sequence). Trimming took 8 bases from V and 8 from J, leaving 21 bases between them. The CDR3 loop spans 15 amino acids. The CDR3 region has the DNA TGTGCCAGTGGGGACCCTCTGGGGGTGAGGGAAAAACTGTTTTTT. It encodes CASGDPLGVREKLFF.

This chain uses TRBV7-9 with TRBJ1-2; D unresolved. This CDR3 comprises 12 residues. V lost 5 bases and J 8 bases, leaving 12 bases between the germline ends. Germline CDR1 reads SEHNR; CDR2 reads FQNEAQ (reference sequence). The CDR3 reads CASSPQETGYTF. DNA of the CDR3: TGTGCCAGCAGCCCCCAGGAGACAGGCTACACCTTC.

The genes are TRBV9 and TRBJ2-3, with 13 bases lining up with TRBD2. In germline, CDR1 is SGDLS, CDR2 YYNGEE. Trimming took 0 bases from V and 6 from J; bases not matched to a gene: 4. The CDR3 consists of 16 residues. CDR3 protein: CASSVGLAGGSDTQYF. CDR3 bases: TGTGCCAGCAGCGTAGGACTAGCGGGAGGATCGGATACGCAGTATTTT.

V gene TRBV7-9 combines with J gene TRBJ2-3, with 11 positions matching TRBD2. CDR1 is SEHNR and CDR2 is FQNEAQ in the germline V gene (reference sequence). The CDR3 runs to 19 residues. Trimming removed 0 bases from V and 4 bases from J; junction bases left unmatched: 12. The CDR3 nucleotides are TGTGCCAGCAGCTTAGCAGGGACTAGCGGAGGTCCATGGGCAGATACGCAGTATTTT. It codes for CASSLAGTSGGPWADTQYF.

The chain links TRBV5-1 to TRBJ2-7, with D possibly TRBD1 on 5 matching bases. The CDR3 sequence is 14 residues long. V shed 0 bases and J shed 3 bases, with 10 bases lying between them. Germline CDR1 SGHRS, CDR2 YFSETQ. CDR3 nucleotides: TGCGCCAGCAGCTTGGCAGGGAACAACTACGAGCAGTACTTC. Translated: CASSLAGNNYEQYF. The entire variable domain, with the rest obtained from reference TRBV5-1 and TRBJ2-7, is as follows: KAGVTQTPRYLIKTRGQQVTLSCSPISGHRSVSWYQQTPGQGLQFLFEYFSETQRNKGNFPGRFSGRQFSNSRSEMNVSTLELGDSALYLCASSLAGNNYEQYFGPGTRLTVT.

The chain is built from TRBV20-1 and TRBJ2-7, with D possibly matching TRBD2 (6 bases). The germline V gene has CDR1 DFQATT and CDR2 SNEGSKA (reference sequence). Trimming pared 3 bases from V and 1 base from J, leaving 16 bases between. The CDR3 totals 15 residues. The CDR3 spells CSASSLALRSYEQYF. CDR3 in DNA: TGCAGTGCTAGTTCCCTAGCGTTAAGGTCCTACGAGCAGTACTTC.

This clone was counted once. This sequence joins TRBV6-5 and TRBJ1-5; D call uncertain. The germline V gene encodes CDR1 MNHEY and CDR2 SVGAGI. Trimming took off 8 bases at V and 2 bases at J, with 4 bases between the two ends. The CDR3 consists of 11 residues. CDR3 in amino acids: CASGRNQPQHF. The CDR3 region has the DNA TGTGCCAGCGGACGCAATCAGCCCCAGCATTTT.

The J gene is TRBJ1-5, the V gene TRBV6-5, with 9 bases fitting TRBD1. CDR1 MNHEY and CDR2 SVGAGI come from the germline V gene. This CDR3 contains 14 residues. Trimming took 6 bases from V and 5 from J; bases not matched to a gene: 5. The CDR3 sequence is CASSLDRGDQPQHF. In nucleotides, the CDR3 is TGTGCCAGCAGCCTGGACAGGGGTGATCAGCCCCAGCATTTT.

The CDR3 loop is CASSLYAGTNNEQFF. The CDR3 DNA sequence: TGTGCCAGCAGCTTATATGCAGGAACGAACAATGAGCAGTTCTTC. The chain employs TRBV7-6 and TRBJ2-1, with unresolved D. The CDR3 runs 15 residues. The V gene's germline CDR1 is SGHVS and CDR2 FNYEAQ. Trimming shortened V by 2 bases and J by 5 bases, and 13 bases separated the two germline ends.

The chain carries TRBV27 and TRBJ2-7; D is possibly TRBD1 or TRBD2 (5 bases each). CDR3 size: 16 residues. Germline CDR1 and CDR2: MNHEY and SMNVEV (reference sequence). Trimming shortened V by 6 bases and J by 4 bases, and 22 bases separated the two germline ends. CDR3 sequence: CASSPRGRAGIYEQYF. DNA for the CDR3: TGTGCCAGCAGCCCGAGGGGCCGGGCCGGCATTTACGAGCAGTACTTC.

The chain has TRBV11-2 and TRBJ2-2; 9 positions agree with TRBD2. The CDR3 contains 16 residues. CDR1 and CDR2 (germline): SGHAT, FQNNGV. The V gene end was trimmed by 4 bases and the J gene end by 3 bases; junction bases not matched to a gene: 6. CDR3 in DNA: TGTGCCAGCAGCTCCCGGACTAGCGCCGACACCGGGGAGCTGTTTTTT. It codes for CASSSRTSADTGELFF.

V is TRBV11-2 and J is TRBJ1-1, with D hard to call. CDR1 and CDR2 (germline): SGHAT, FQNNGV. The ends were cut back, 5 bases at V and 7 bases at J, with 11 bases in the middle. The CDR3 extends over 12 amino acids. For the CDR3, the DNA is TGTGCCAGCAGCAAAGGGCAGATTGAAGCTTTCTTT. It is translated as CASSKGQIEAFF.

The chain carries TRBV6-2 or TRBV6-3 and TRBJ2-3; D may be TRBD2 (6 bases). Per germline, CDR1 MNHEY and CDR2 SVGEGT. Trimming removed 0 bases from V and 5 bases from J, with 21 bases in between. This CDR3 spans 18 amino acids. CDR3 loop: CASSYSTMGPGSRDTQYF. The CDR3 DNA reads TGTGCCAGCAGTTACTCGACCATGGGGCCCGGGAGTAGAGATACGCAGTATTTT.

This clone showed up many times. V and J are TRBV4-1 and TRBJ1-1, with D possibly matching TRBD1 (6 bases). CDR3 length equals 15 residues. Between the trimmed V and J ends, which lost 3 bases and 1 base, there was a span of 12 bases. Germline lookup yields CDR1 MGHRA and CDR2 YSYEKL. DNA of the CDR3: TGCGCCAGCAGCCAGACCGGGACAAGGAACACTGAAGCTTTCTTT. The encoded protein is CASSQTGTRNTEAFF.

CDR3 sequence: CASSREGGDQPQHF. CDR3 sequence (DNA): TGTGCCAGCAGCCGGGAGGGGGGCGATCAGCCCCAGCATTTT. The chain combines TRBV9 with TRBJ1-5; tentatively, D is TRBD1 (6 bases). This CDR3 comprises 14 residues. With 4 bases removed from V and 5 bases from J, the gap between germline ends came to 13 bases. Germline V gene data show CDR1 as SGDLS and CDR2 as YYNGEE.

This chain uses TRBV5-1 with TRBJ1-6; D remains ambiguous. In germline, CDR1 is SGHRS, CDR2 YFSETQ. V shed 4 bases and J shed 3 bases, with 11 bases lying between them. The CDR3 has 15 amino acids. This CDR3 is CASSAAGNYNSPLHF. For the CDR3, the DNA is TGCGCCAGCAGCGCGGCCGGGAACTATAATTCACCCCTCCACTTT.

The chain is built from TRBV4-3 and TRBJ2-7; the D gene could be TRBD1 or TRBD2 (5 bases each). Germline CDR1 reads LGHNA; CDR2 reads YSLEER. The CDR3 sequence is 14 residues long. V was trimmed by 1 base and J by 2 bases, leaving 9 bases between them. The CDR3 DNA is TGCGCCAGCAGCCAAGGGGACGGTCCCTACGAGCAGTACTTC. Its translation is CASSQGDGPYEQYF.

This sequence joins TRBV28 and TRBJ1-1; D unresolved. Looked up from germline, CDR1 is MDHEN and CDR2 is SYDVKM. This CDR3 spans 13 amino acids. Trimming pared 10 bases from V and 1 base from J, leaving 13 bases between. In DNA, the CDR3 is TGTGCCACTTATCCCTCCACGAACACTGAAGCTTTCTTT. Its protein product is CATYPSTNTEAFF.

The chain joins TRBV3-1 (or the pseudogene TRBV3-2) to TRBJ2-3; the D gene is possibly TRBD2 (5 bases). The CDR3 has 13 amino acids. V was trimmed by 1 base and J by 3 bases, leaving 5 bases between them. The germline gives CDR1 LGHDT, CDR2 YNNKEL (reference sequence). CDR3 region: CASSQGGTDTQYF. The CDR3 nucleotides are TGTGCCAGCAGCCAAGGAGGGACAGATACGCAGTATTTT.